This T cell receptor (beta chain) was observed in a study of long-term antiretroviral therapy in people with HIV. On the study more broadly: Samples collected earliest predate the 2015 immediate-ART recommendation by about a decade. Study observations and caveats: In samples taken after ART, diversity increased but remained below transplant donor control levels.

The germline V gene encodes CDR1 LGHNA and CDR2 YNFKEQ. V was cut by 1 base and J by 4 bases, with 7 bases left in between. The CDR3 loop spans 13 amino acids. Sequencing used immunoSEQ v3.0 at survey level. The repertoire was sequenced with immunoSEQ multiplex PCR; TCRdb's copy has only in-frame clones and lacks some. Found here are 31,000 or so clones, roughly nine tenths of them singletons; the top ten hold roughly 7%. About this clone itself: The antigen is not known.

It was in the United States that all participants with HIV were treated. This TCR came from a man aged 50 or older with HIV. This rearrangement joins TRBV4-2 to TRBJ1-1, with D unclear. Sequenced material: unsorted PBMCs, taken roughly 5 years before starting antiretroviral therapy. CDR3 in amino acids: CASSQGIGTEAFF. For the CDR3, the DNA is TGTGCCAGCAGCCAAGGGATAGGCACTGAAGCTTTCTTT.